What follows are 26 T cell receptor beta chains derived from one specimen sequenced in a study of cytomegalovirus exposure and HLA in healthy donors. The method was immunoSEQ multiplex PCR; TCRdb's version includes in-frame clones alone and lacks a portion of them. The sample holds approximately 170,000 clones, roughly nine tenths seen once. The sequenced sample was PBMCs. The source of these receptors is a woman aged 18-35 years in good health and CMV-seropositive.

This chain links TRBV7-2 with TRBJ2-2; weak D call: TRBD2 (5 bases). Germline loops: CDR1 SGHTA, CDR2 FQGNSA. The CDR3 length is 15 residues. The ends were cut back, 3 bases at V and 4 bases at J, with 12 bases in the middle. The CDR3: CASSLSARATGELFF. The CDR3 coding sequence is TGTGCCAGCAGCTTGTCTGCGAGGGCCACCGGGGAGCTGTTTTTT.

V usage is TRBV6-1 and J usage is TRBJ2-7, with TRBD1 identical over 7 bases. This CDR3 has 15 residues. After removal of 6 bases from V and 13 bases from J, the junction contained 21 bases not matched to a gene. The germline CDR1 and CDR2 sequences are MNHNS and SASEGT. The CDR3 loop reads CASRQGVARDYRRYF. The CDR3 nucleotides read TGTGCCAGCAGGCAGGGGGTTGCCCGTGACTATCGGAGATACTTC.

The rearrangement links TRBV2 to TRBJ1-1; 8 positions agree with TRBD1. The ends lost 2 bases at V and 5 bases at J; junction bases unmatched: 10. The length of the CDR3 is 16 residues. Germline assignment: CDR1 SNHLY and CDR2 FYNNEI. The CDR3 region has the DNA TGTGCCAGCAGTGAATATTTCGGACAGGGTGCAACTGAAGCTTTCTTT. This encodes CASSEYFGQGATEAFF.

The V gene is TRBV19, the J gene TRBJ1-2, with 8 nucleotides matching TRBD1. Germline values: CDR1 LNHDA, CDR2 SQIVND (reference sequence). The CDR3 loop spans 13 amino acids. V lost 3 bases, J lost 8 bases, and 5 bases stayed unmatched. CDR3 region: CASSIAGGGGYTF. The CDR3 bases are TGTGCCAGTAGTATCGCAGGGGGCGGAGGCTACACCTTC.

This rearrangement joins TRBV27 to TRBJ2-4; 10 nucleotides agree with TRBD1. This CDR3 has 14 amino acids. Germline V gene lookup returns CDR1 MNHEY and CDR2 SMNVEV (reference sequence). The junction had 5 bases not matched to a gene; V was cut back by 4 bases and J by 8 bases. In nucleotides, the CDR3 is TGTGCCAGCAGTTCTACGACAGGGGGCCACATTCAGTACTTC. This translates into CASSSTTGGHIQYF.

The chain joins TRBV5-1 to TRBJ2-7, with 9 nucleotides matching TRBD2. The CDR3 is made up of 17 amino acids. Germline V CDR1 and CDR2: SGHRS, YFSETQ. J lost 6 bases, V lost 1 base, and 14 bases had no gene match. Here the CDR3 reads CASSLSVAGVVGSEQYF. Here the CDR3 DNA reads TGCGCCAGCAGCTTGTCGGTAGCGGGAGTCGTGGGATCCGAGCAGTACTTC.

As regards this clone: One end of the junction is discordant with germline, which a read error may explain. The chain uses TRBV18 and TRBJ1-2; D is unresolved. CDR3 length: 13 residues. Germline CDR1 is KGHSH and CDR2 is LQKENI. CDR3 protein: CASSPLTQTPVPF. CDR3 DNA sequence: TGTGCCAGCTCACCACTGACACAAACCCCCGTTCCCTTC.

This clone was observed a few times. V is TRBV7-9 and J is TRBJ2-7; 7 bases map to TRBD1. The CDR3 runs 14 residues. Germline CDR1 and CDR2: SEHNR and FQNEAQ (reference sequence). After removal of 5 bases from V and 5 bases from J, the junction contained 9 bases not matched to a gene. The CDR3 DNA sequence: TGTGCCAGCAGCCATGGCGACAGGGTCGACGAGCAGTACTTC. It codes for CASSHGDRVDEQYF.

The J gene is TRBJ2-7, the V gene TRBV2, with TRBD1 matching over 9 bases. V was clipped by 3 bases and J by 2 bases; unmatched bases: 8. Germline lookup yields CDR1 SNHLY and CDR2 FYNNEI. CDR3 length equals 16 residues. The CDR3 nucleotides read TGTGCCAGCAGTGAGCCCGGGACAGGGCTCGCCTACGAGCAGTACTTC. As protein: CASSEPGTGLAYEQYF.

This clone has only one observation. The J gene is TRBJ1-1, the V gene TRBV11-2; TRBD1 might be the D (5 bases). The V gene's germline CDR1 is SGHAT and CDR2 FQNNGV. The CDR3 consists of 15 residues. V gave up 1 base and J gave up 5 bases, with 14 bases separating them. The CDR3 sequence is CASSLVGGAKTEAFF. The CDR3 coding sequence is TGTGCCAGCAGCTTAGTAGGAGGGGCGAAGACTGAAGCTTTCTTT.

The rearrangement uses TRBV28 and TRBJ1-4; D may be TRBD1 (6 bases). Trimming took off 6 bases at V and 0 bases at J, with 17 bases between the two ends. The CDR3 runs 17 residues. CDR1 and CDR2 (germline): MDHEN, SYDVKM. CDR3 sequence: CASSPTGQRATNEKLFF. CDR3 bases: TGTGCCAGCAGCCCAACTGGACAGAGAGCAACTAATGAAAAACTGTTTTTT. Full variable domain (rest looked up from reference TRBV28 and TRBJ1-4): DVKVTQSSRYLVKRTGEKVFLECVQDMDHENMFWYRQDPGLGLRLIYFSYDVKMKEKGDIPEGYSVSREKKERFSLILESASTNQTSMYLCASSPTGQRATNEKLFFGSGTQLSVL.

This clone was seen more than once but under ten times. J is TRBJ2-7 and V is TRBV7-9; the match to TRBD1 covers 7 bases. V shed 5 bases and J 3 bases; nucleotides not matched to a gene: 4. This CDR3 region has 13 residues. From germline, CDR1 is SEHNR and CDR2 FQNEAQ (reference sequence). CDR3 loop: CASSQRQGYEQYF. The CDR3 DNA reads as TGTGCCAGCAGCCAAAGACAGGGCTACGAGCAGTACTTC.

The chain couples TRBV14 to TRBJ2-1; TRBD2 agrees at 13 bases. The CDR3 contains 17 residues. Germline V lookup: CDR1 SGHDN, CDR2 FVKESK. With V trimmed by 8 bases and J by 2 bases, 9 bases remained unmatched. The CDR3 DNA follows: TGTGCCAGCCACGGTGGACTAGCGGGGGTGACCTACAATGAGCAGTTCTTC. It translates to CASHGGLAGVTYNEQFF.

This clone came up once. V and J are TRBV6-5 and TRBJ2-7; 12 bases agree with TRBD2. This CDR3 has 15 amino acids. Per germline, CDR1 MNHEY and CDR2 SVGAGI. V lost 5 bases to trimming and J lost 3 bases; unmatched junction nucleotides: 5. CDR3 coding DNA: TGTGCCAGCAGTAAGACTAGCGGGGGCATCTACGAGCAGTACTTC. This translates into CASSKTSGGIYEQYF.

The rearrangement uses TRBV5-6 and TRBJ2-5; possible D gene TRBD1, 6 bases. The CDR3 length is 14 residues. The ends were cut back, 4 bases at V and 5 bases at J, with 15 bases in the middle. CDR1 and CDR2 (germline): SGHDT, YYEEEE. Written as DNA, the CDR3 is TGTGCCAGCAGCAGGACAGAGGGAAGGGAGACCCAGTACTTC. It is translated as CASSRTEGRETQYF.

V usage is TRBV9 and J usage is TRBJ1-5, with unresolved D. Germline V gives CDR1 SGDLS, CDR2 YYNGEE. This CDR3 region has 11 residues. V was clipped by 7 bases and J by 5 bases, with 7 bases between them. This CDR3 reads CASGEDQPQHF. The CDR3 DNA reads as TGTGCCAGCGGAGAGGATCAGCCCCAGCATTTT.

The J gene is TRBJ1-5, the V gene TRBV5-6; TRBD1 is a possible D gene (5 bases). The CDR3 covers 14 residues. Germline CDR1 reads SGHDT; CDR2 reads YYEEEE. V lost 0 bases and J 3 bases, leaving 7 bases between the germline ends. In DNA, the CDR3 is TGTGCCAGCAGCTTGGGACAGCTCAATCAGCCCCAGCATTTT. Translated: CASSLGQLNQPQHF.

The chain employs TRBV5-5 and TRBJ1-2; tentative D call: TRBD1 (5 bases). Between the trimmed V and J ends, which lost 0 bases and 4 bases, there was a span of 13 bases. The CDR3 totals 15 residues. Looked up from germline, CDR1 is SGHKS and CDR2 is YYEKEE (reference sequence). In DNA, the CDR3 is TGTGCCAGCAGCTTGGCCTATCCGGGGGTCTATGGCTACACCTTC. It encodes CASSLAYPGVYGYTF.

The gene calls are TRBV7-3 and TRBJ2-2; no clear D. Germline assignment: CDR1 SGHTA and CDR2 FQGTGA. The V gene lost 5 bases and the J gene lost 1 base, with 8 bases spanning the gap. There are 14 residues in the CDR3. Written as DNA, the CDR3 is TGTGCCAGCAGCCCAGTCAGGAACACCGGGGAGCTGTTTTTT. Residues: CASSPVRNTGELFF.

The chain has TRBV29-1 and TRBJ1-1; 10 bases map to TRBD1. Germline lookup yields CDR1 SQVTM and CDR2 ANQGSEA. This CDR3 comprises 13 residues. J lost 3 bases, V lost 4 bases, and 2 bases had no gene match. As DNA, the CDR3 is TGCAGCGTTGTGGGACAGGGGCACACTGAAGCTTTCTTT. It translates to CSVVGQGHTEAFF.

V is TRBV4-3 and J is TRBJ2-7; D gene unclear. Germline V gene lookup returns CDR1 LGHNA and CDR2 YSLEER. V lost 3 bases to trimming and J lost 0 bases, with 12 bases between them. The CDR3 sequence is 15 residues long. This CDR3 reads CASSHQASFSYEQYF. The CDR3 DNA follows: TGCGCCAGCAGCCACCAGGCATCTTTCTCCTACGAGCAGTACTTC.

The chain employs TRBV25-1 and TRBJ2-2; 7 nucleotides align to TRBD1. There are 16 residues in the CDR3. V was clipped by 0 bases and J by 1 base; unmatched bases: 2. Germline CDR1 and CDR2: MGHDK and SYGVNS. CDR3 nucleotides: TGTGCCAGCAGTGAATATCGACAGGGGAACACCGGGGAGCTGTTTTTT. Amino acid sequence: CASSEYRQGNTGELFF.

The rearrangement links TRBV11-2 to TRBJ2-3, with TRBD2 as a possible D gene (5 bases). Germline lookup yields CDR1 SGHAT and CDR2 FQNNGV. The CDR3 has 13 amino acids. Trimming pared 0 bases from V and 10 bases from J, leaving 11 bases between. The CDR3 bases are TGTGCCAGCAGCTTAGATTTAACCGGGGCGCAGTATTTT. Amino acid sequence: CASSLDLTGAQYF.

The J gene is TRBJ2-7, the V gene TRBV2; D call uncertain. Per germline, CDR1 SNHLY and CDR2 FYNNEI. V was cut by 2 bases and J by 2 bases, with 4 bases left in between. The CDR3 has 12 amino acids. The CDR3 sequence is CASSENTYEQYF. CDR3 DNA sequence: TGTGCCAGCAGTGAAAATACCTACGAGCAGTACTTC.

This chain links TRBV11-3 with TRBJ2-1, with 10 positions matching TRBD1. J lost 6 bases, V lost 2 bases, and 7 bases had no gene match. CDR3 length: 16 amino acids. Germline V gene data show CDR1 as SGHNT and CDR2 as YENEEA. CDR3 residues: CASSLKGQGLSNEQFF. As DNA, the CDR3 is TGTGCCAGCAGCTTAAAGGGACAGGGGTTGAGCAATGAGCAGTTCTTC.

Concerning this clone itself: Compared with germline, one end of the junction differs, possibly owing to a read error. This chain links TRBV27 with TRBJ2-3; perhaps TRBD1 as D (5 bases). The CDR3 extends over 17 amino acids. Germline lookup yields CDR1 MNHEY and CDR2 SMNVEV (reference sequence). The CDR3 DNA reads TGTGTCAGCAGTTTATCCCACCCTCAGCAGGGTACAGATACGCAGTATTTT. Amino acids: CVSSLSHPQQGTDTQYF.